This passage covers 22 T cell receptor beta chains from one sample sequenced in a study of sequential checkpoint blockade in melanoma. Using immunoSEQ multiplex PCR, the repertoire was profiled, and TCRdb retains in-frame clones only, with some absent. The repertoire has about 3,400 clones, over 20% of them found once; the top ten carry approximately 7.7%. As to treatment: randomized to nivolumab then ipilimumab (arm A) or the reverse (arm B). Source: tumor tissue (inferred from file names), taken from a patient given nivolumab and ipilimumab in sequence. Source of these receptors: a human donor with melanoma.

As DNA, the CDR3 is TGTGCCAGTAACCAAGGGAGGGGTGGCGGCTACACCTTC. Its translation is CASNQGRGGGYTF. V usage is TRBV19 and J usage is TRBJ1-2; the D gene is possibly TRBD1 (5 bases). V was pared by 7 bases and J by 8 bases, with 17 bases between. Per the germline V gene, CDR1 is LNHDA and CDR2 is SQIVND (reference sequence). This CDR3 region has 13 residues.

V and J are TRBV5-1 and TRBJ1-4; D is possibly TRBD1 (5 bases). With 0 bases removed from V and 7 bases from J, the gap between germline ends came to 10 bases. Per the germline V gene, CDR1 is SGHRS and CDR2 is YFSETQ. The CDR3 runs 14 residues. CDR3 region: CASSLGGVGEKLFF. CDR3 nucleotide sequence: TGCGCCAGCAGCTTGGGGGGGGTCGGTGAAAAACTGTTTTTT.

This clone showed up many times. V and J are TRBV11-3 and TRBJ1-2; the D gene is possibly TRBD1 (5 bases). V was clipped by 5 bases and J by 2 bases, with 12 bases between them. The CDR3 covers 14 residues. The germline V gene encodes CDR1 SGHNT and CDR2 YENEEA. The CDR3 sequence: CASSGTGDNYGYTF. The DNA for the CDR3 is TGTGCCAGCAGCGGAACCGGGGACAACTATGGCTACACCTTC.

This clone showed up just once. This chain links TRBV18 with TRBJ2-1; D not certain. Deletions cut 4 bases from V and 5 bases from J, with 9 bases between. From germline, CDR1 is KGHSH and CDR2 LQKENI. The CDR3 consists of 13 residues. The CDR3 is CASSLQQDNEQFF. The DNA of the CDR3 is TGTGCCAGCTCACTTCAGCAGGACAATGAGCAGTTCTTC.

This clone was seen only a few times. The chain is built from TRBV6-8 and TRBJ2-6; perhaps TRBD1 as D (6 bases). The CDR3 totals 15 residues. V lost 5 bases and J lost 2, with 10 bases in between. The V gene's germline CDR1 is MNHGY and CDR2 SAAAGT. The CDR3 here is CASSTQGPGANVLTF. CDR3 coding DNA: TGTGCCAGCAGTACACAGGGCCCTGGGGCCAACGTCCTGACTTTC.

This clone was recorded a few times. The read ends 1 residue shy of where the CDR3 ends; the end is completed using the germline J gene. The chain has TRBV6-1 and TRBJ2-1; D perhaps matches TRBD1 (5 bases). Trimming cost V 0 bases and J 10 bases, with 10 bases left between them. The length of the CDR3 is 13 residues. Germline V gene data show CDR1 as MNHNS and CDR2 as SASEGT. The CDR3 spells CASSEAIGQEQFF. The part of the CDR3 DNA that was read is TGTGCCAGCAGTGAAGCGATAGGACAAGAGCAGTTC.

This clone was counted a few times. The V gene is TRBV19, the J gene TRBJ2-1, with a tentative D call TRBD1 (7 bases). Per the germline V gene, CDR1 is LNHDA and CDR2 is SQIVND (reference sequence). Between the trimmed V and J ends, which lost 7 bases and 8 bases, there was a span of 21 bases. The length of the CDR3 is 15 residues. The chain's CDR3 is CASTSLGGRGDEQFF. The CDR3 DNA follows: TGTGCCAGTACCTCCCTGGGCGGCAGGGGGGATGAGCAGTTCTTC.

This clone is labeled as medium-sized. The rearrangement joins TRBV6-8 to TRBJ1-5; 7 bases match TRBD1. Germline CDR1 reads MNHGY; CDR2 reads SAAAGT. This CDR3 has 15 amino acids. J gave up 0 bases and V 8 bases, and 7 bases lay outside the gene matches. The DNA of the CDR3 is TGTGCCAGCCAAGGGACAGCGCATAGCAATCAGCCCCAGCATTTT. As protein: CASQGTAHSNQPQHF.

This clone was seen only a few times. The chain recombines TRBV11-1 with TRBJ2-3; 14 nucleotides align to TRBD2. Germline V CDR1 and CDR2: SGHAT, FQDESV (reference sequence). The length of the CDR3 is 17 residues. V lost 1 base, J lost 4 bases, and 4 bases stayed unmatched. CDR3 nucleotides: TGTGCCAGCAGCTTAGGGGGACTAGCGGGGGCCTCAGATACGCAGTATTTT. It is translated as CASSLGGLAGASDTQYF.

This clone was counted a few times. The V gene is TRBV7-1, the J gene TRBJ2-3; D gene unclear. TRBV7-1 is sorted into the ORF group, with uncertain function. The CDR3 runs 13 residues. Trimming pared 7 bases from V and 4 bases from J, leaving 12 bases between. The CDR3 loop reads CASKVSESDTQYF. CDR3 sequence (DNA): TGTGCCAGCAAAGTATCGGAGTCAGATACGCAGTATTTT.

The V gene is TRBV6-8, the J gene TRBJ2-7; D gene unclear. Germline V CDR1 and CDR2: MNHGY, SAAAGT. Between the trimmed V and J ends, which lost 7 bases and 12 bases, there was a span of 22 bases. This CDR3 region has 13 residues. The CDR3 bases are TGTGCCAGCACTGATTACGGTGGAAGTTCTAGGTACTTC. It codes for CASTDYGGSSRYF.

The chain has TRBV19 and TRBJ2-3; 9 bases are a match to TRBD2. Germline CDR1 and CDR2: LNHDA and SQIVND (reference sequence). CDR3 length: 16 amino acids. Trimming at V came to 4 bases and at J to 6 bases, leaving 11 bases not matched to a gene. The CDR3 nucleotides read TGTGCCAGTAGTAAGGCGGTAGCGGGGGACGGGGATACGCAGTATTTT. Translated: CASSKAVAGDGDTQYF. The full variable domain, in which reference TRBV19 and TRBJ2-3 provide the parts outside the CDR3, is DGGITQSPKYLFRKEGQNVTLSCEQNLNHDAMYWYRQDPGQGLRLIYYSQIVNDFQKGDIAEGYSVSREKKESFPLTVTSAQKNPTAFYLCASSKAVAGDGDTQYFGPGTRLTVL.

Judged by abundance, this clone is medium-sized (0.01 to 0.1%). This CDR3 reads CASSLTTGRNTEAFF. CDR3 coding DNA: TGTGCCAGCAGCTTAACGACAGGGCGGAACACTGAAGCTTTCTTT. The chain combines TRBV11-3 with TRBJ1-1; 7 bases line up with TRBD1. V dropped 2 bases and J dropped 1; count of bases not matched to a gene: 4. Germline loops: CDR1 SGHNT, CDR2 YENEEA. CDR3 length: 15 residues.

The chain has TRBV10-2 and TRBJ2-7; 7 positions match TRBD1. V trimming: 6 bases; J trimming: 0 bases; junction bases outside the gene matches: 5. The CDR3 is made up of 14 amino acids. The germline V gene encodes CDR1 WSHSY and CDR2 SAAADI. The CDR3 DNA follows: TGCGCCAGCAGGACCGGGACAGACTCCTACGAGCAGTACTTC. As protein: CASRTGTDSYEQYF.

At least ten counts were recorded for this clone. This rearrangement joins TRBV11-3 to TRBJ2-1; the match to TRBD1 covers 9 bases. The J segment lost 7 bases and the V segment lost 3 bases, leaving 7 bases of the junction unmatched. The CDR3 loop spans 15 amino acids. Germline V lookup: CDR1 SGHNT, CDR2 YENEEA. DNA for the CDR3: TGTGCCAGCAGCTTCTCGACAGGGGGACGTAATGAGCAGTTCTTC. Its protein is CASSFSTGGRNEQFF. Based on the CDR3 plus reference TRBV11-3 and TRBJ2-1, the full variable domain is EAGVVQSPRYKIIEKKQPVAFWCNPISGHNTLYWYLQNLGQGPELLIRYENEEAVDDSQLPKDRFSAERLKGVDSTLKIQPAELGDSAVYLCASSFSTGGRNEQFFGPGTRLTVL.

The table lists this clone with many counts. The chain employs TRBV11-3 and TRBJ1-2; 11 bases are shared with TRBD1. Germline V lookup: CDR1 SGHNT, CDR2 YENEEA. This CDR3 has 15 residues. V shed 1 base and J 8 bases; nucleotides not matched to a gene: 6. CDR3 DNA sequence: TGTGCCAGCAGCTTAGGCGGACAGGGGGCCGTCGGCTACACCTTC. Translating it yields CASSLGGQGAVGYTF.

The chain employs TRBV18 and TRBJ2-3; 7 nucleotides line up with TRBD2. The germline V gene encodes CDR1 KGHSH and CDR2 LQKENI. The CDR3 consists of 16 residues. Losses at the gene ends were 0 bases for V and 2 bases for J; bases not matched to a gene: 5. The CDR3, as DNA: TGTGCCAGCTCACCACCGGGGGGGATTATCACAGATACGCAGTATTTT. It is translated as CASSPPGGIITDTQYF.

This sequence joins TRBV29-1 and TRBJ1-1; D perhaps matches TRBD1 (5 bases). Trimming shortened V by 1 base and J by 10 bases, and 22 bases separated the two germline ends. Germline CDR1 and CDR2: SQVTM and ANQGSEA. CDR3 length equals 15 residues. The CDR3 loop is CSVEARGGPPYGAFF. The CDR3 coding sequence is TGCAGCGTTGAAGCCCGGGGGGGACCTCCTTATGGAGCTTTCTTT.

The chain carries TRBV19 and TRBJ2-3, with 7 positions matching TRBD1. The V segment lost 10 bases and the J segment 1 base; nucleotides outside the gene matches: 8. The CDR3 spans 14 residues. The germline gives CDR1 LNHDA, CDR2 SQIVND (reference sequence). The CDR3 nucleotides are TGTGCCACTCGCCGGGACAGAGGCACAGATACGCAGTATTTT. It is translated as CATRRDRGTDTQYF.

This clone was counted a few times. The chain couples TRBV12-5 to TRBJ1-3; perhaps TRBD1 as D (5 bases). The CDR3 runs 14 residues. The germline gives CDR1 LGHNT, CDR2 FRNRAP. The CDR3 DNA reads as TGTGCAAGCGTCAGAGCGGGGGGTGGAAACACCATATATTTT. This encodes CASVRAGGGNTIYF.

The CDR3 coding sequence is TGCGCCAGCAGCTTGGGGCTAGCGGGGGGGAGCTCCTACGAGCAGTACTTC. Residues: CASSLGLAGGSSYEQYF. The V and J genes are TRBV5-1 and TRBJ2-7, with 12 bases lining up with TRBD2. The J segment lost 0 bases and the V segment lost 0 bases, leaving 4 bases of the junction unmatched. Germline CDR1 reads SGHRS; CDR2 reads YFSETQ. The CDR3 runs to 17 residues. Variable domain in full (rest from reference TRBV5-1 and TRBJ2-7): KAGVTQTPRYLIKTRGQQVTLSCSPISGHRSVSWYQQTPGQGLQFLFEYFSETQRNKGNFPGRFSGRQFSNSRSEMNVSTLELGDSALYLCASSLGLAGGSSYEQYFGPGTRLTVT.

The chain joins TRBV25-1 to TRBJ1-2; D uncertain. CDR3 length equals 13 residues. Deletions cut 3 bases from V and 8 bases from J, with 13 bases between. CDR1 and CDR2 from the germline V gene are MGHDK and SYGVNS. CDR3 nucleotide sequence: TGTGCCAGCAGTGACGGGCGAGTTCAGGGCTACACCTTC. It translates to CASSDGRVQGYTF.